The source of this TCR beta chain is a study of T cell responses to AZD1222 COVID-19 vaccine. Findings and limits, study-wide: Spike-spanning, vaccine-associated CD4 TCRs were dominant at 160-218 and 743-854. The donor cohort was predominantly white British with a female majority, and clonal diversity may have been underestimated. Repertoire sampling was restricted to post-peak T cell response timepoints.

A word on this clone: The target antigen is unknown.

Data came from immunoSEQ multiplex PCR; TCRdb stores just in-frame clones and leaves some out. The top ten clones hold roughly 19% of a sample with about 57,000 clones, less than 90% of them seen once. V trimming: 9 bases; J trimming: 5 bases; junction bases outside the gene matches: 9. Germline V CDR1 and CDR2: MNHEY, SVGAGI. There are 15 residues in the CDR3. This rearrangement joins TRBV6-5 to TRBJ1-5; TRBD1 matches 11 bases. This specimen consisted of peripheral blood, obtained on day 0 of AZD1222 vaccination. The receptor was isolated from an adult in good health. CDR3 in DNA: TGTGCCAGTCAGCGATGGGACAGGGGGGATCAGCCCCAGCATTTT. Its protein product is CASQRWDRGDQPQHF.